The T cell receptor beta chain described here comes from a study of blood T cell repertoires in COVID-19. The protocol was immunoSEQ multiplex PCR, while the TCRdb copy is restricted to in-frame clones and leaves out a portion. The sample shows roughly 200,000 clones, around four fifths of them seen only once. V was pared by 4 bases and J by 6 bases, with 11 bases of the junction left unmatched. Germline CDR1 is KGHSH and CDR2 is LQKENI. This CDR3 is built from 18 residues. The TCR originated in a human donor in a cohort sampled during active COVID-19. The chain carries TRBV18 and TRBJ2-1; 14 bases align to TRBD2. The sample consisted of peripheral blood. The CDR3 region is CASSRSLTGTSGSNEQFF. The CDR3 DNA is TGTGCCAGCTCACGATCACTCACCGGGACTAGCGGGAGCAATGAGCAGTTCTTC.